The entry below gives a single T cell receptor (beta chain) sequence along with its context. Its antigen is unknown. An absence of ophthalmopathy progression within 18 months meant stable Graves' hyperthyroidism. Uncontrolled infection, other autoimmune disease, pregnancy or lactation led to exclusion. The data originate from a study of T cells in Graves' hyperthyroidism and ophthalmopathy. Study results and limitations: The model forecast ophthalmopathy, anticipating it by a median about 6.5 months before onset. The blood repertoire included most of the expanded thyroid clonotypes above 0.001.

Amplified TCR beta CDR3 regions derived from RNA transcripts. Carried out on the TCR CDR3, a first-round RT-PCR used the HTBI primer set. One entry per CDR3 protein, called by TCRdb with MiXCR from the multiplex PCR reads. The sample consists of about 610,000 distinct CDR3 sequences, around 42% of them appearing once. Sequencing was carried out using peripheral blood or thyroid tissue (not recorded which). The TCR sequence derives from a woman aged 18-29 years with Graves' hyperthyroidism.

CDR3 residues: CSVEDPGANVLTF. In DNA, the CDR3 is TGCAGCGTTGAAGATCCCGGGGCCAACGTCCTGACTTTC. V usage is TRBV29-1 and J usage is TRBJ2-6; D is unresolved. The CDR3 spans 13 residues. In germline, CDR1 is SQVTM, CDR2 ANQGSEA. V was trimmed by 0 bases and J by 4 bases, leaving 4 bases between them.